The present entry profiles one T cell receptor beta chain with its context. The data originate from a study of control samples from healthy donors and cancer patients. Profiling relied on immunoSEQ multiplex PCR, and the TCRdb table lists in-frame clones only, not all of them. The profile shows about 160,000 clones, about 94% of them singletons. Looked up from germline, CDR1 is SGHDT and CDR2 is YYEEEE. The V and J ends lost 4 bases and 4 bases respectively, with 23 bases between them. The CDR3 totals 17 residues. This TCR was recovered from a man between 60 and 70 years old with colorectal cancer. The chain links TRBV5-6 to TRBJ1-1; D is undetermined. What was sequenced was PBMCs. This CDR3 is CASSLLTTRRRGTEAFF. DNA of the CDR3: TGTGCCAGCAGCCTACTAACCACACGAAGACGCGGCACTGAAGCTTTCTTT.